Listed below are T cell receptor beta chains from one sample, sequenced in a study of CD8+ T cells in alopecia areata. Some clones are missing from TCRdb's copy, which holds only in-frame ones; the method was immunoSEQ multiplex PCR. Here the sample spans around 190,000 clones, approximately 67% being singletons. Sequences were derived from CD4+ T cells sorted from blood, sampled between weeks 47 and 50, from a patient treated with tofacitinib. Receptors were obtained from a human donor with alopecia areata. Each CDR3 is given with its conserved first and last residue. Each record gives: CDR3 DNA, CDR3 protein, clone size, J gene, V gene, D gene. D genes are given only for firm matches. Clone size, where shown, is once, few, many, or a class for clones that have expanded.

DNA: TGTGCCTGGAGTGTCATCGGGACAGGTTCTTACGAGCAGTACTTC
CDR3: CAWSVIGTGSYEQYF
size: .
J: TRBJ2-7
V: TRBV30
D: TRBD1

DNA: TGTGCCAGCAGCTTGGGACAGGGGGCAGATACGCAGTATTTT
CDR3: CASSLGQGADTQYF
size: .
J: TRBJ2-3
V: TRBV5-4
D: TRBD1

DNA: TGTGCCAGCAGCTTAGGACTAGCGGGGGGTTATGAGCAGTTCTTC
CDR3: CASSLGLAGGYEQFF
size: .
J: TRBJ2-1
V: TRBV7-3
D: TRBD2

DNA: TGTGCCTGGAACCCCCGGATCCGCGCCTCCGGGGAGCTGTTTTTT
CDR3: CAWNPRIRASGELFF
size: .
J: TRBJ2-2
V: TRBV30
D: .

DNA: TGTGCCTGGAGTGTACGAATCGACACTGAAGCTTTCTTT
CDR3: CAWSVRIDTEAFF
size: .
J: TRBJ1-1
V: TRBV30
D: .

DNA: TGCGCCAGCAGCCCGCAACAGGGGACTAATGAAAAACTGTTTTTT
CDR3: CASSPQQGTNEKLFF
size: .
J: TRBJ1-4
V: TRBV4-1
D: TRBD1

DNA: TGTGCCACCAGTCCTTCCAAAGGGGGCCCCAATCAGCCCCAGCATTTT
CDR3: CATSPSKGGPNQPQHF
size: .
J: TRBJ1-5
V: TRBV15
D: TRBD1

DNA: TGTGCCAGCAGTTACAGGGGAGGACTATTCTCAGATACGCAGTATTTT
CDR3: CASSYRGGLFSDTQYF
size: .
J: TRBJ2-3
V: TRBV6-5
D: .

DNA: TGTGCCAGCAGCCGCGACAGCCCCTATAATTCACCCCTCCACTTT
CDR3: CASSRDSPYNSPLHF
size: .
J: TRBJ1-6
V: TRBV7-9
D: .

DNA: TGTGCCAGCAGTTTACCGGGGGCCGCTGAAGCTTTCTTT
CDR3: CASSLPGAAEAFF
size: .
J: TRBJ1-1
V: TRBV27
D: .

DNA: TGCGCCAGCAGCTCCGGGACAGGGTACTACGAGCAGTACTTC
CDR3: CASSSGTGYYEQYF
size: .
J: TRBJ2-7
V: TRBV5-1
D: TRBD1

DNA: TGCGCCAGCAGCTTGAAAGTGAACACCGGGGAGCTGTTTTTT
CDR3: CASSLKVNTGELFF
size: .
J: TRBJ2-2
V: TRBV5-1
D: .

DNA: TGTGCCACCGGACAGGGGGCACCCAATCAGCCCCAGCATTTT
CDR3: CATGQGAPNQPQHF
size: .
J: TRBJ1-5
V: TRBV2
D: TRBD1

DNA: TGTGCCGGAGATAGGGGCTCCTATAATTCACCCCTCCACTTT
CDR3: CAGDRGSYNSPLHF
size: .
J: TRBJ1-6
V: TRBV30
D: .

DNA: TGTGCTAGTGGTTTGGCCCGGACAGGCGGAGAGACCCAGTACTTC
CDR3: CASGLARTGGETQYF
size: .
J: TRBJ2-5
V: TRBV12-5
D: TRBD1

DNA: TGTGCCAGCAGCTTAGCGCGGACAGACTATGGCTACACCTTC
CDR3: CASSLARTDYGYTF
size: .
J: TRBJ1-2
V: TRBV7-2
D: .

DNA: TGCGCCAGCAGCCCCAATTCCGGGACAGGGCACGAGCAGTACTTC
CDR3: CASSPNSGTGHEQYF
size: .
J: TRBJ2-7
V: TRBV5-1
D: TRBD1

DNA: TGTGCCTGGAGTGCAGGGGCCCCAGATACGCAGTATTTT
CDR3: CAWSAGAPDTQYF
size: .
J: TRBJ2-3
V: TRBV30
D: .

DNA: TGTGCCAGCAGTTCCAGGGCACTAGCGGGGGCCTACGAGCAGTACTTC
CDR3: CASSSRALAGAYEQYF
size: .
J: TRBJ2-7
V: TRBV6-6
D: TRBD2

DNA: TGTGCCAGCAGTGGGGGAAACTATTCACCCCTCCACTTT
CDR3: CASSGGNYSPLHF
size: .
J: TRBJ1-6
V: TRBV25-1
D: .

DNA: TGTGCCAGCAGCCCAGGCGGCAGGGGAAAGACCCAGTACTTC
CDR3: CASSPGGRGKTQYF
size: few
J: TRBJ2-5
V: TRBV11-2
D: .

DNA: TGTGCCAGCAGCTTAGTGGCGGGGGCAACTAATGAAAAACTGTTTTTT
CDR3: CASSLVAGATNEKLFF
size: .
J: TRBJ1-4
V: TRBV7-2
D: .

DNA: TGCGCCAGCAGCCAAGAGTTTAGGGATCGACTAGCGGGGGGTAATGAGCAGTTCTTC
CDR3: CASSQEFRDRLAGGNEQFF
size: .
J: TRBJ2-1
V: TRBV4-3
D: TRBD2